These T cell receptor beta chains were read from a single sample in a study of CD8+CD57+ T cells in acquired aplastic anemia. Using its own MiXCR run on the reads, TCRdb lists one record per CDR3 protein. The profile shows 150,000 to 200,000 distinct CDR3 sequences, roughly 48% of them singletons. Specimen: sorted CD4+, CD8+, or CD8+CD57+ T cells (not recorded which) from PBMCs. The source of these receptors is a human donor with aplastic anemia. CDR3s include the opening cysteine and the closing phenylalanine or tryptophan.

V: TRBV29-1; J: TRBJ1-2; CDR3: CSVLGGNYGYTF
V: TRBV19; J: TRBJ1-6; CDR3: CASKETGNSPLHF
V: TRBV24-1; J: TRBJ2-2; CDR3: CATSDWGHLNTGELFF
V: TRBV5-1; J: TRBJ2-5; CDR3: CASSKTSGETQYF
V: TRBV14; J: TRBJ2-1; CDR3: CASSQVPSGGLYNEQFF
V: TRBV29-1; J: TRBJ2-1; CDR3: CSVKLADSYNEQFF
V: TRBV19; J: TRBJ1-2; CDR3: CASSIDFRSGYTF
V: TRBV29-1; J: TRBJ2-7; CDR3: CSVEDRNRGYEQYF
V: TRBV2; J: TRBJ1-2; CDR3: CASRTGTAYGYTF
V: TRBV2; J: TRBJ2-7; CDR3: CASKVQGANYEQYF
V: TRBV5-6; J: TRBJ1-2; CDR3: CASSRGQGAYGYTF
V: TRBV10-3; J: TRBJ1-1; CDR3: CAIRLDRYTEAFF
V: TRBV20-1; J: TRBJ2-7; CDR3: CSATSAGSYEQYF
V: TRBV7-8; J: TRBJ1-4; CDR3: CASGVREDEKLLF
V: TRBV7-2; J: TRBJ1-1; CDR3: CASSLASTLEAFF
V: TRBV6-2/TRBV6-3; J: TRBJ1-2; CDR3: CASSYSLGASYTF
V: TRBV6-5; J: TRBJ1-1; CDR3: CASSYSKVPNTEAFF
V: TRBV24-1; J: TRBJ1-2; CDR3: CATSSLRGGGYTF
V: TRBV2; J: TRBJ2-3; CDR3: CASSEALAGGRFGSTDTQYF
V: TRBV29-1; J: TRBJ2-5; CDR3: CSVPQTSGGETQYF
V: TRBV20-1; J: TRBJ1-3; CDR3: CSARDGSGSGNTIYF
V: TRBV15; J: TRBJ2-6; CDR3: CATSTGGAGANVLTF
V: TRBV12-3/TRBV12-4; J: TRBJ2-7; CDR3: CASSFAGPSYEQYF
V: TRBV2; J: TRBJ2-3; CDR3: CATGDILLTDTQYF
V: TRBV15; J: TRBJ2-7; CDR3: CATSRDAVYEQYF
V: TRBV25-1; J: TRBJ2-7; CDR3: CASRGRGEQYF
V: TRBV2; J: TRBJ1-5; CDR3: CASRRQLNQPQHF
V: TRBV2; J: TRBJ1-2; CDR3: CASRRGGSEVGYTF
V: TRBV2; J: TRBJ2-7; CDR3: CASASYEQYF
V: TRBV6-2/TRBV6-3; J: TRBJ2-1; CDR3: CASSIAGYYNEQFF
V: TRBV2; J: TRBJ1-5; CDR3: CASRDSGNEQPQHF
V: TRBV4-3; J: TRBJ1-1; CDR3: CASSQEHSSQEAFF
V: TRBV5-1; J: TRBJ1-1; CDR3: CASSLQVMNTEAFF
V: TRBV2; J: TRBJ1-5; CDR3: CAGSGTGYQPQHF
V: TRBV19; J: TRBJ2-7; CDR3: CASSIEGGRAYEQYF
V: TRBV10-3; J: TRBJ1-1; CDR3: CAISEGDRSMNTEAFF
V: TRBV20-1; J: TRBJ1-1; CDR3: CSASSTPIATEAFF
V: TRBV19; J: TRBJ1-1; CDR3: CASSTTGAYEAFF
V: TRBV2; J: TRBJ1-1; CDR3: CASSRVAGGTEAFF
V: TRBV4-2; J: TRBJ2-3; CDR3: CASSYGAASDTQYF
V: TRBV6-2/TRBV6-3; J: TRBJ1-3; CDR3: CASSYLQAMVGNTIYF